The 14 T cell receptor beta chains presented below share a single source sample, sequenced in a study of CD4 T cells in relation to SARS-CoV-2 and coronaviruses (dated by TCRdb to about 2021). The library was prepared using the immunoSEQ multiplex PCR assay. TCRdb took this table from immuneACCESS and kept in-frame rearrangements with V and J called. Such tables lack part of the clones; where checked against another copy, unresolved V genes explain under half of the gap, and the rest is unexplained. Counted in this sample were under 13,000 clones; 80% to 90% of them appeared once. The top ten clonotypes cover around 2% of the sample. The specimen was naive CD4+ T cells from PBMCs. In the paper's terms, the cell subset or site label means: naive CD4+ T cells isolated by negative enrichment. These receptor sequences come from an adult with COVID-19.

This chain uses TRBV5-5 with TRBJ2-5; D assignment may be TRBD1 or TRBD2 (5 bases each). This CDR3 is 15 amino acids long. The germline V gene encodes CDR1 SGHKS and CDR2 YYEKEE (reference sequence). The V end lost 0 bases, the J end lost 1 base, and 10 bases lay between the germline ends. The CDR3 bases are TGTGCCAGCAGCTTGGTTACAGGACTCCAAGAGACCCAGTACTTC. Protein sequence: CASSLVTGLQETQYF. The complete variable domain, with remaining parts taken from reference TRBV5-5 and TRBJ2-5, reads DAGVTQSPTHLIKTRGQQVTLRCSPISGHKSVSWYQQVLGQGPQFIFQYYEKEERGRGNFPDRFSARQFPNYSSELNVNALLLGDSALYLCASSLVTGLQETQYFGPGTRLLVL.

V and J are TRBV4-2 and TRBJ2-2; D gene uncertain. V lost 0 bases and J 0 bases, leaving 8 bases between the germline ends. Germline assignment: CDR1 LGHNA and CDR2 YNFKEQ. The CDR3 totals 16 residues. The CDR3: CASSQDPRTNTGELFF. The CDR3 region has the DNA TGTGCCAGCAGCCAAGATCCCAGAACGAACACCGGGGAGCTGTTTTTT.

The CDR3 nucleotides read TGTGCCAGCAGCCGTAGCGGGGGTTACGCAGATACGCAGTATTTT. This translates into CASSRSGGYADTQYF. The chain carries TRBV6-5 and TRBJ2-3; 9 nucleotides align to TRBD2. Looked up from germline, CDR1 is MNHEY and CDR2 is SVGAGI. The CDR3 runs 15 residues. The junction had 8 bases not matched to a gene; V was cut back by 6 bases and J by 4 bases.

The chain uses TRBV14 and TRBJ2-1; D is possibly TRBD2 (6 bases). This CDR3 is built from 16 residues. V was shortened by 4 bases and J by 0 bases, with 13 bases between the two germline ends. Germline V gene lookup returns CDR1 SGHDN and CDR2 FVKESK. The CDR3 here is CASSLSAGFSYNEQFF. The CDR3 nucleotides are TGTGCCAGCAGCCTTTCCGCGGGATTCTCCTACAATGAGCAGTTCTTC. Full variable domain (outside the CDR3, taken from reference TRBV14 and TRBJ2-1): EAGVTQFPSHSVIEKGQTVTLRCDPISGHDNLYWYRRVMGKEIKFLLHFVKESKQDESGMPNNRFLAERTGGTYSTLKVQPAELEDSGVYFCASSLSAGFSYNEQFFGPGTRLTVL.

This clone occurred once. This chain links TRBV11-3 with TRBJ2-1, with D tentatively TRBD2 (5 bases). The CDR3 runs 15 residues. The V and J ends lost 6 bases and 0 bases respectively, with 12 bases between them. Germline assignment: CDR1 SGHNT and CDR2 YENEEA. CDR3 amino acids: CASSVSGSSYNEQFF. The DNA for the CDR3 is TGTGCCAGCAGTGTATCGGGGAGCTCCTACAATGAGCAGTTCTTC.

This chain uses TRBV6-5 with TRBJ2-5, with a possible D match to TRBD2 (5 bases). CDR3 size: 14 residues. V was clipped by 2 bases and J by 1 base, with 8 bases between them. Germline CDR1 is MNHEY and CDR2 is SVGAGI. The CDR3: CASSYTDSQETQYF. As DNA, the CDR3 is TGTGCCAGCAGTTACACGGACTCCCAAGAGACCCAGTACTTC.

The chain uses TRBV9 and TRBJ2-7, with D possibly being TRBD2 (7 bases). The CDR3 covers 16 residues. Germline assignment: CDR1 SGDLS and CDR2 YYNGEE. Trimming removed 4 bases at V and 6 bases at J, with 23 bases between. CDR3 region: CASSKGGAGEAGEQYF. The CDR3 coding sequence is TGTGCCAGCAGCAAAGGGGGGGCAGGGGAGGCTGGCGAGCAGTACTTC.

The chain uses TRBV11-2 and TRBJ1-2, with TRBD1 identical over 7 bases. The junction had 6 bases not matched to a gene; V was cut back by 4 bases and J by 4 bases. The CDR3 sequence is 14 residues long. CDR1 and CDR2 (germline): SGHAT, FQNNGV. The CDR3 loop reads CASSSQQGSYGYTF. The CDR3 coding sequence is TGTGCCAGCAGCTCGCAACAGGGGTCCTATGGCTACACCTTC.

This rearrangement joins TRBV11-3 to TRBJ2-7; D is unresolved. V was pared by 9 bases and J by 0 bases, with 9 bases between. The CDR3 is 12 residues long. Germline CDR1 and CDR2: SGHNT and YENEEA. The CDR3 sequence is CASTQSSYEQYF. The CDR3 coding sequence is TGTGCCAGTACACAGAGCTCCTACGAGCAGTACTTC.

The J gene is TRBJ2-5, the V gene TRBV20-1; TRBD2 agrees at 11 bases. Trimming cost V 3 bases and J 11 bases; bases outside gene matches: 14. The germline V gene has CDR1 DFQATT and CDR2 SNEGSKA (reference sequence). CDR3 length: 15 amino acids. In DNA, the CDR3 is TGCAGTGCTAGTCGCTCGGCTAGCGGGGGGTATAGTCAGTACTTC. Translation: CSASRSASGGYSQYF.

The chain links TRBV2 to TRBJ2-6, with a tentative D call TRBD1 (5 bases). The CDR3 is 18 amino acids. Germline V CDR1 and CDR2: SNHLY, FYNNEI. V was shortened by 4 bases and J by 0 bases, with 16 bases between the two germline ends. CDR3 nucleotide sequence: TGTGCCAGCAGTGTGGAGACAGAGTTAGTCTCTGGGGCCAACGTCCTGACTTTC. Its protein is CASSVETELVSGANVLTF.

The J gene is TRBJ2-5, the V gene TRBV14, with TRBD2 as a possible D gene (7 bases). The V gene's germline CDR1 is SGHDN and CDR2 FVKESK. Trimming removed 3 bases at V and 4 bases at J, with 18 bases between. The CDR3 covers 16 residues. CDR3 amino acids: CASSHRAGGGVETQYF. CDR3 coding DNA: TGTGCCAGCAGCCATCGAGCCGGCGGGGGCGTAGAGACCCAGTACTTC. Based on the CDR3 plus reference TRBV14 and TRBJ2-5, the full variable domain is EAGVTQFPSHSVIEKGQTVTLRCDPISGHDNLYWYRRVMGKEIKFLLHFVKESKQDESGMPNNRFLAERTGGTYSTLKVQPAELEDSGVYFCASSHRAGGGVETQYFGPGTRLLVL.

V usage is TRBV2 and J usage is TRBJ1-1; 9 nucleotides line up with TRBD1. V lost 5 bases to trimming and J lost 0 bases; unmatched junction nucleotides: 7. The germline V gene encodes CDR1 SNHLY and CDR2 FYNNEI. There are 16 residues in the CDR3. The CDR3 DNA is TGTGCCAGCAGTCCTAACAGGGGGCGTGTGAACACTGAAGCTTTCTTT. It specifies CASSPNRGRVNTEAFF. Full variable domain (rest looked up from reference TRBV2 and TRBJ1-1): EPEVTQTPSHQVTQMGQEVILRCVPISNHLYFYWYRQILGQKVEFLVSFYNNEISEKSEIFDDQFSVERPDGSNFTLKIRSTKLEDSAMYFCASSPNRGRVNTEAFFGQGTRLTVV.

The chain joins TRBV18 to TRBJ1-4; no reliable D call. There are 14 residues in the CDR3. V was cut by 6 bases and J by 0 bases, with 8 bases left in between. Germline CDR1 KGHSH, CDR2 LQKENI. The CDR3 is CASSRLATNEKLFF. The CDR3 DNA sequence: TGTGCCAGCTCCCGGCTTGCAACTAATGAAAAACTGTTTTTT.